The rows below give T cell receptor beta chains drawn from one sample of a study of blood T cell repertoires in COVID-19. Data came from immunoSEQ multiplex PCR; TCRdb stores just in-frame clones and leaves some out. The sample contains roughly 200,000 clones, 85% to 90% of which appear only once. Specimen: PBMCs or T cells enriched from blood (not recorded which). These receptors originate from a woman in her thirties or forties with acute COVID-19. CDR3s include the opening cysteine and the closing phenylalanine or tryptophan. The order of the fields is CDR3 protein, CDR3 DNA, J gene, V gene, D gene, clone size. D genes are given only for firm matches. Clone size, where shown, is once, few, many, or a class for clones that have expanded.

cdr3_aa: CASSPQQGATGGTEAFF
cdr3_nt: TGTGCCAGCTCACCTCAACAGGGGGCGACTGGTGGCACTGAAGCTTTCTTT
j_call: TRBJ1-1
v_call: TRBV18
d_call: TRBD1
clone_size: -

cdr3_aa: CASSQGQGEGQPQHF
cdr3_nt: TGTGCCAGCTCACAGGGACAGGGGGAAGGTCAGCCCCAGCATTTT
j_call: TRBJ1-5
v_call: TRBV18
d_call: TRBD1
clone_size: -

cdr3_aa: CASRGIPDTQYF
cdr3_nt: TGTGCCAGCCGGGGAATTCCAGATACGCAGTATTTT
j_call: TRBJ2-3
v_call: TRBV25-1
d_call: -
clone_size: -

cdr3_aa: CASSPRALAGGPAADTQYF
cdr3_nt: TGTGCCAGCAGCCCGCGAGCACTAGCGGGGGGGCCGGCAGCAGATACGCAGTATTTT
j_call: TRBJ2-3
v_call: TRBV4-2
d_call: TRBD2
clone_size: -

cdr3_aa: CASSPSMREQFF
cdr3_nt: TGTGCCAGCAGTCCCTCGATGCGGGAGCAGTTCTTC
j_call: TRBJ2-1
v_call: TRBV2
d_call: -
clone_size: -

cdr3_aa: CASSPLAGEQFF
cdr3_nt: TGTGCCAGCAGCCCACTAGCGGGGGAGCAGTTCTTC
j_call: TRBJ2-1
v_call: TRBV27
d_call: TRBD2
clone_size: -

cdr3_aa: CASKIKQGAGVYEQYF
cdr3_nt: TGTGCCAGCAAAATCAAGCAGGGGGCTGGGGTCTACGAGCAGTACTTC
j_call: TRBJ2-7
v_call: TRBV27
d_call: TRBD1
clone_size: -

cdr3_aa: CASSPGLARETQYF
cdr3_nt: TGTGCCAGCAGCCCGGGACTAGCGAGGGAGACCCAGTACTTC
j_call: TRBJ2-5
v_call: TRBV5-8
d_call: TRBD2
clone_size: once

cdr3_aa: CASSPGVTEAFF
cdr3_nt: TGTGCCAGCAGTCCGGGGGTCACTGAAGCTTTCTTT
j_call: TRBJ1-1
v_call: TRBV6-6
d_call: -
clone_size: -

cdr3_aa: CASSTVGTAKNIQYF
cdr3_nt: TGTGCCAGTAGTACAGTTGGGACAGCGAAAAACATTCAGTACTTC
j_call: TRBJ2-4
v_call: TRBV19
d_call: TRBD1
clone_size: -

cdr3_aa: CASSQKQGGRFEAFF
cdr3_nt: TGTGCCAGCAGCCAAAAACAAGGGGGCCGGTTTGAAGCTTTCTTT
j_call: TRBJ1-1
v_call: TRBV7-6
d_call: TRBD1
clone_size: -

cdr3_aa: CAISADPVNSPLHF
cdr3_nt: TGTGCCATCAGTGCCGATCCGGTTAATTCACCCCTCCACTTT
j_call: TRBJ1-6
v_call: TRBV10-3
d_call: -
clone_size: -

cdr3_aa: CASSFSGGQGVYEQYF
cdr3_nt: TGCGCCAGCAGCTTTAGTGGGGGACAGGGTGTCTACGAGCAGTACTTC
j_call: TRBJ2-7
v_call: TRBV5-1
d_call: TRBD1
clone_size: -

cdr3_aa: CASTSGGRQETQYF
cdr3_nt: TGTGCCAGCACCTCGGGAGGGCGTCAAGAGACCCAGTACTTC
j_call: TRBJ2-5
v_call: TRBV3-1/TRBV3-2
d_call: TRBD2
clone_size: -

cdr3_aa: CAIRPTGDSYEQYF
cdr3_nt: TGTGCCATCAGACCGACAGGGGATTCTTACGAGCAGTACTTC
j_call: TRBJ2-7
v_call: TRBV10-3
d_call: TRBD1
clone_size: once

cdr3_aa: CASSLLTSGRESYNEQFF
cdr3_nt: TGTGCCAGCAGCCTCCTGACTAGCGGGAGAGAGTCCTACAATGAGCAGTTCTTC
j_call: TRBJ2-1
v_call: TRBV27
d_call: TRBD2
clone_size: -

cdr3_aa: CASSPRGGGKTNEQFF
cdr3_nt: TGTGCCAGCAGTCCAAGGGGCGGGGGGAAAACAAATGAGCAGTTCTTC
j_call: TRBJ2-1
v_call: TRBV27
d_call: TRBD2
clone_size: -

cdr3_aa: CASSSQDYTEQFF
cdr3_nt: TGTGCCAGCAGCTCTCAGGACTATACTGAGCAGTTCTTC
j_call: TRBJ2-1
v_call: TRBV7-2
d_call: -
clone_size: -

cdr3_aa: CASSLRTGYIGYTF
cdr3_nt: TGTGCCAGCAGCTTACGGACAGGGTACATAGGCTACACCTTC
j_call: TRBJ1-2
v_call: TRBV7-8
d_call: TRBD1
clone_size: -

cdr3_aa: CASSDKVRRGIYEQYF
cdr3_nt: TGTGCCAGCAGTGATAAGGTTAGGCGGGGTATCTACGAGCAGTACTTC
j_call: TRBJ2-7
v_call: TRBV6-1
d_call: -
clone_size: -

cdr3_aa: CASSQIWNTEAFF
cdr3_nt: TGTGCCAGCAGCCAAATCTGGAACACTGAAGCTTTCTTT
j_call: TRBJ1-1
v_call: TRBV3-1/TRBV3-2
d_call: -
clone_size: -

cdr3_aa: CASSDNRGREQYF
cdr3_nt: TGTGCCAGCAGCGACAACAGGGGTCGGGAGCAGTACTTC
j_call: TRBJ2-7
v_call: TRBV9
d_call: TRBD1
clone_size: -

cdr3_aa: CASSQDAGSSYNEQFF
cdr3_nt: TGTGCCAGCAGCCAAGATGCCGGGAGCTCCTACAATGAGCAGTTCTTC
j_call: TRBJ2-1
v_call: TRBV3-1/TRBV3-2
d_call: -
clone_size: once

cdr3_aa: CASRPGQYYEQYF
cdr3_nt: TGTGCCAGCAGGCCGGGACAATACTACGAGCAGTACTTC
j_call: TRBJ2-7
v_call: TRBV6-5
d_call: -
clone_size: -

cdr3_aa: CASSNDRTSGSTDTQYF
cdr3_nt: TGTGCCAGCAGCAACGACCGGACTAGCGGGAGCACAGATACGCAGTATTTT
j_call: TRBJ2-3
v_call: TRBV21-1
d_call: -
clone_size: -

cdr3_aa: CASSRDRGWNQPQHF
cdr3_nt: TGTGCCAGCAGCCGGGACAGGGGTTGGAATCAGCCCCAGCATTTT
j_call: TRBJ1-5
v_call: TRBV28
d_call: TRBD1
clone_size: -

cdr3_aa: CASSIQGSGTEAFF
cdr3_nt: TGTGCCAGCAGCATACAGGGGAGTGGCACTGAAGCTTTCTTT
j_call: TRBJ1-1
v_call: TRBV9
d_call: TRBD1
clone_size: -

cdr3_aa: CSVEQFSYNEQFF
cdr3_nt: TGCAGCGTTGAACAGTTCTCCTACAATGAGCAGTTCTTC
j_call: TRBJ2-1
v_call: TRBV29-1
d_call: -
clone_size: -

cdr3_aa: CASRRDRGRANEKLFF
cdr3_nt: TGTGCCAGCAGGCGGGACAGGGGGCGCGCTAATGAAAAACTGTTTTTT
j_call: TRBJ1-4
v_call: TRBV28
d_call: TRBD1
clone_size: few